This TCR beta chain emerged from a study of T cells in Graves' hyperthyroidism and ophthalmopathy. General study results and limits: In the blood, most expanded thyroid clonotypes above 0.001 appeared as well. Ophthalmopathy was told apart from stable hyperthyroidism by a 13 V-J model.

Clinical Activity Scores of at least 3, NOSPECS grades of at least 4 and durations under 3 months characterized ophthalmopathy patients. Regions amplified from RNA transcripts were the TCR beta CDR3 regions. A first-round RT-PCR of the TCR CDR3 used the HTBI primer set. TCRdb re-called the multiplex PCR reads through MiXCR, storing one row per CDR3 protein. Of roughly 560,000 distinct CDR3 sequences in the sample, 14% to 15% were seen once. This clonotype was observed at least ten times. Its specificity is not known. Per the germline V gene, CDR1 is MNHNS and CDR2 is SASEGT. Trimming removed 7 bases from V and 0 bases from J, with 15 bases in between. The length of the CDR3 is 15 residues.

This receptor was identified in a woman aged 40 to 50 with Graves' ophthalmopathy. Material: blood. The chain links TRBV6-1 to TRBJ1-1, with D uncertain. The DNA for the CDR3 is TGTGCCAGCACCAAGATAGGACGGTTGAACACTGAAGCTTTCTTT. Protein: CASTKIGRLNTEAFF.